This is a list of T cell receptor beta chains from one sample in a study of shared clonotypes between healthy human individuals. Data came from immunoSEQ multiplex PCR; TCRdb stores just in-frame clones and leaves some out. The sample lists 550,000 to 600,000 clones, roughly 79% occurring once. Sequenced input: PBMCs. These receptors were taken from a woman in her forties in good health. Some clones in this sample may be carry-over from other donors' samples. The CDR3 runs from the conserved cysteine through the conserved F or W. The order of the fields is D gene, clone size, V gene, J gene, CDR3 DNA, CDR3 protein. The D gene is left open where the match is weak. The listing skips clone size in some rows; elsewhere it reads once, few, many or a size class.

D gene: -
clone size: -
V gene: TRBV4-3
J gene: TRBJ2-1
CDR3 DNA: TGCGCCAGCAGCCAAGATTTCGACTACAATGAGCAGTTCTTC
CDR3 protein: CASSQDFDYNEQFF

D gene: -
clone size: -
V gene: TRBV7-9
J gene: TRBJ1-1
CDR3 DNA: TGTGCCAGCAGCTTATTCGAGACTGAAGCTTTCTTT
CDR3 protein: CASSLFETEAFF

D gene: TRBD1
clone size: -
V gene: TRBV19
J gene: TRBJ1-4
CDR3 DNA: TGTGCCAGTAGTAAACGTCCAGGGACAGGGGTTGAAAAACTGTTTTTT
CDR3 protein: CASSKRPGTGVEKLFF

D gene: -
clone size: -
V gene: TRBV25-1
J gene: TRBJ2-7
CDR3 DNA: TGTGCCAGCAGTGAAGGCCAGGAACGGCCCTACGAGCAGTACTTC
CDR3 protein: CASSEGQERPYEQYF

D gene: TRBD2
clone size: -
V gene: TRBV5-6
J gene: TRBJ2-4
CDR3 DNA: TGTGCCAGCAGGACCGGACTAGCGGGAGCGGACATTCAGTACTTC
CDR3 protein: CASRTGLAGADIQYF

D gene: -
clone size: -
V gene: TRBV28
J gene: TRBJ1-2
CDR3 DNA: TGTGCCAGCTCCTTGGGACGGAGCTATGGCTACACCTTC
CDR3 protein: CASSLGRSYGYTF

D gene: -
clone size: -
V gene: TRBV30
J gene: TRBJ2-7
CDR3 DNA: TGTGCCTGGACCCCCGGGACCTCCTACGAGCAGTACTTC
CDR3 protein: CAWTPGTSYEQYF

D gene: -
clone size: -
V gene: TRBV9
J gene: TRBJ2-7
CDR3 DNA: TGTGCCAGCAGCACGGACGGGACTCGCCTTCGGCAGTACTTC
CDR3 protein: CASSTDGTRLRQYF

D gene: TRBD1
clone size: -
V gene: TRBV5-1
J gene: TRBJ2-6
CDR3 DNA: TGCGCCAGCAGCGCGACAGGGCTGGCCAACGTCCTGACTTTC
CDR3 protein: CASSATGLANVLTF

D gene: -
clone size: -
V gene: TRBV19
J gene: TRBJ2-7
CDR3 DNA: TGTGCCAGTAGTACTCGACAGCCTGGCCACGAGCAGTACTTC
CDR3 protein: CASSTRQPGHEQYF

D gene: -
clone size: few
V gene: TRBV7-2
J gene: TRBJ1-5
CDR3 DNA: TGTGCCAGCAGCTTATGGCAGGGCAATCAGCCCCAGCATTTT
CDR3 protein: CASSLWQGNQPQHF

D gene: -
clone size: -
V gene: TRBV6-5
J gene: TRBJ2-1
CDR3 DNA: TGTGCCACCAGAGGAGGTAAATACAGTGAGCAGTTCTTC
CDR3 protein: CATRGGKYSEQFF

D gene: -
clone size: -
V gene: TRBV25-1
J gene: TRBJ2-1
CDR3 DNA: TGTGCCAGCAGGGGCCAACTCGGCTACAATGAGCAGTTCTTC
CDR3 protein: CASRGQLGYNEQFF

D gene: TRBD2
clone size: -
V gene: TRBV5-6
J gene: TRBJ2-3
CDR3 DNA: TGTGCCAGCAGCTTGGGCCTAGCGGGAGGCACAGATACGCAGTATTTT
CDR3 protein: CASSLGLAGGTDTQYF

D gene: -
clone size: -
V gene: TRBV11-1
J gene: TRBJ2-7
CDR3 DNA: TGTGCCAGCAGCTTATTAGGGACGACAATTACCTACGAGCAGTACTTC
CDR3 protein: CASSLLGTTITYEQYF

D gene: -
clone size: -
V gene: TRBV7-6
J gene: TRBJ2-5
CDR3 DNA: TGTGCCAGCAGCTTAGAGAAGACCCAGTACTTC
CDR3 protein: CASSLEKTQYF

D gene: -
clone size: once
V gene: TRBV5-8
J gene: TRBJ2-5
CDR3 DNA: TGTGCCAGCAGCCGCCTCGGGCTGGCGGGAGAGACCCAGTACTTC
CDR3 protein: CASSRLGLAGETQYF

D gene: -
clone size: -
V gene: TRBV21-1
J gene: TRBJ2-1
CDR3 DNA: TGTGCCAGCAGCAAGCCTAGCGGGTACAATGAGCAGTTCTTC
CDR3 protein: CASSKPSGYNEQFF

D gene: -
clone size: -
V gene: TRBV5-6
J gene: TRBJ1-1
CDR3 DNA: TGTGCCAGCAGCTTGGCAGCAGTTTCTGAAGCTTTCTTT
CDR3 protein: CASSLAAVSEAFF

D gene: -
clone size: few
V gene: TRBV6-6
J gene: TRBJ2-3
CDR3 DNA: TGTGCCAGCAGTCCCGCGGCAAGCACAGATACGCAGTATTTT
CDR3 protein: CASSPAASTDTQYF

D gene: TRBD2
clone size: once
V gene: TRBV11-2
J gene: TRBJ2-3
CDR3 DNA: TGTGCCAGCAGCTTAGATCTGGTTAGCGGGCTTATAGATACGCAGTATTTT
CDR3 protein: CASSLDLVSGLIDTQYF

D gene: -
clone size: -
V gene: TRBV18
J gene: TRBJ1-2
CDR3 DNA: TGTGCCAGCTCACCACCCCAGGGAGAAGCTAATGGCTACACCTTC
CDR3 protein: CASSPPQGEANGYTF

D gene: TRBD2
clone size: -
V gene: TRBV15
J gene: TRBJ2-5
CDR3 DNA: TGTGCCACCACTCGCGGGAGGGAAGAGACCCAGTACTTC
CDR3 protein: CATTRGREETQYF

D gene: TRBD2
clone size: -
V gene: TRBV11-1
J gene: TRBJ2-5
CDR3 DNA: TGTGCCAGCAGCTTTGGACTAGCGGAACAAGAGACCCAGTACTTC
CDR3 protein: CASSFGLAEQETQYF

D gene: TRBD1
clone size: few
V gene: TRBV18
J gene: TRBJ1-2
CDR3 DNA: TGTGCCAGCTCACCAACCCGGGACAGGGACTATGGCTACACCTTC
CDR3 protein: CASSPTRDRDYGYTF

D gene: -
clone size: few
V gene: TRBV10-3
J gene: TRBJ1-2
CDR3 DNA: TGTGCCATCAGTGCGGGTGGGGCGTATGGCTACACCTTC
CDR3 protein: CAISAGGAYGYTF

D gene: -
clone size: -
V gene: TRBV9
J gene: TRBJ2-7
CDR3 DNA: TGTGCCAGCAGCGTAGAGCCGACGGCACCCTACGAGCAGTACTTC
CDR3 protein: CASSVEPTAPYEQYF

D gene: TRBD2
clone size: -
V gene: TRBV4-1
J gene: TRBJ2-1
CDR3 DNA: TGCGCCAGCAGCGGCGGGAGAGTATCAGATGAGCAGTTCTTC
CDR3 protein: CASSGGRVSDEQFF

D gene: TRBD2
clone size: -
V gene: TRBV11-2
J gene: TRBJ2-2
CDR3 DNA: TGTGCCAGCAGCTTAGGGACTAGTCTATTGGCCGGGGAGCTGTTTTTT
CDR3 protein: CASSLGTSLLAGELFF